Described below is a single TCR beta chain sequence and its context. This record comes from a study of control samples from healthy donors and cancer patients. The germline gives CDR1 MNHEY, CDR2 SVGAGI. The CDR3 extends over 14 amino acids. J was trimmed by 5 bases and V by 6 bases; bases with no gene match: 6. Data came from immunoSEQ multiplex PCR; TCRdb stores just in-frame clones and leaves some out. The sample contains about 70,000 clones, approximately 80% of which appear only once. V and J are TRBV6-5 and TRBJ2-2; the match to TRBD2 covers 7 bases. The receptor was derived from a woman aged 45 to 65 with lung cancer. The sample consisted of PBMCs. For the CDR3, the DNA is TGTGCCAGCAGGTTCGGGGGGTGGACCGGGGAGCTGTTTTTT. Residues: CASRFGGWTGELFF.